One T cell receptor beta chain is described in this entry. Its antigen is unknown. No quality values exist for individual bases; no much larger clone is one base distant. The source of the sample is a study of cytomegalovirus exposure and HLA in healthy donors (dated by TCRdb to 2016 to 2017). In terms of the full investigation: According to a later analysis, one platform produced both the roughly 110 validation repertoires and the 620 or so repertoires of the first cohort. High-throughput TCR immunosequencing, statistical association of individual TCRs with disease status, and machine learning were combined to predict cytomegalovirus infection status. The study aimed to test whether signatures of past pathogen exposure could be identified by cataloging public T cell receptors. Along with the approximately 650-subject first cohort, a separate validation cohort of 120 different subjects was used.

Overall study results and their limits: The classifier was reported to diagnose cytomegalovirus status with high specificity and sensitivity in both the original cohort and the validation cohort. Most TCR sequences were seen in very few donors, while some public TCRs were found in many individuals. Three of the identified cytomegalovirus-associated TCR beta chains were confirmed in vitro to be specific for cytomegalovirus antigens. It was suggested by the authors that the approach could potentially be generalized to other disease states and immunological phenotypes. All 110 or so repertoires were used to score co-occurrence in the validation cohort in a later analysis, because that analysis had no HLA typing for the cohort. A total of roughly 160 TCR beta chains were listed by the study as associated with cytomegalovirus. In a later analysis, TCRs clustered in the first cohort were found to also tend to co-occur in the 100 to 150 validation repertoires, with 94% of cluster scores above 0.

From a lookup of the germline V gene, CDR1 and CDR2 are SGDLS and YYNGEE. V ends up 2 bases short and J 0 bases short, with an unmatched junction base count of 4. Spanning cysteine to phenylalanine, the CDR3 consists of 15 amino acids. The read is trimmed to its CDR3 DNA, 45 bases read in frame from base 1. Donors formed part of the validation cohort, which comprised fewer than 150 subjects and was distinct from the first cohort of 666 subjects. Libraries were prepared through the immunoSEQ multiplex PCR assay. As for how the authors treated the data: A statistical classification framework was built to diagnose cytomegalovirus status from the catalog of TCR beta chain sequences. What TCRdb holds here is the immuneACCESS table cut down to in-frame rearrangements. Part of the clones is not present; checked against another copy, under half of the missing clones reflect an unresolved V gene, and the others are unexplained. V and J calls and clone size come straight from that table; D and trimming were deduced from the DNA. Here the sample has 71,000 or so clones; approximately 93% occur a single time. The ten biggest clones cover less than 2.5% of the sample.

The receptor's source is a woman aged 18-29 years in good health and CMV-seronegative. The sample consisted of PBMCs. Here the chain combines TRBV9 and TRBJ2-5; TRBD1 lines up with 7 middle nucleotides. The sequenced DNA: TGTGCCAGCAGCGTTGGGGGACAGAACCAAGAGACCCAGTACTTC. The resulting protein is CASSVGGQNQETQYF.